This TCR beta chain was captured in a study of OX40 agonist ivuxolimab in advanced cancers. Germline assignment: CDR1 SGDLS and CDR2 YYNGEE. The CDR3 is 16 amino acids. V was cut by 3 bases and J by 5 bases, with 20 bases left in between. General observations from the study: There were also nonresponders showing low normalized T-cell clonal expansion.

The table came from immunoSEQ multiplex PCR; TCRdb's copy has only in-frame clones and leaves some out. The sample holds 55,000 to 65,000 clones, 85% to 95% seen once. Of note for this clone: Its antigen is unidentified.

Prior autoimmune disease or systemic immunosuppression barred patients. The sequencing used CD4+ or CD8+ T cells sorted from blood, collected in a trial of the OX40 agonist ivuxolimab. This chain joins TRBV9 and TRBJ2-5; D is tentatively TRBD1 or TRBD2 (9 bases each). This TCR derives from an adult with an advanced solid tumor such as melanoma, head and neck, liver or kidney cancer. The CDR3 DNA sequence: TGTGCCAGCAGCGGGTGGCCTAGCGGGACAGGGGAGACCCAGTACTTC. Translated: CASSGWPSGTGETQYF.